Sequencing of this TCR beta chain was carried out in a study of CD8+CD57+ T cells in acquired aplastic anemia. Across the study: DNA per sorted CD4+ or CD8+ sample ranged about 0.19 to 30 ug, averaging roughly 3.2 ug. Reads per healthy sample averaged around 9.9 million (CD4+) and 11.0 million (CD8+).

The TCR beta profiling, which covered VDJ combination and CDR3 sequence, was carried out using genomic DNA as the template. TCRdb redid the calling of the reads with MiXCR, one entry per CDR3 protein. The sample includes 350,000 to 450,000 distinct CDR3 sequences, approximately 70% of them seen just once. Germline values: CDR1 SGHTA, CDR2 FQGTGA. The CDR3 has 13 residues if both end residues are counted. Remarks on this clonotype: Its target is not known. The conserved final phenylalanine or tryptophan is absent from the CDR3, which likely points to a read error. Because the CDR3's place on the DNA is in doubt, the DNA is left out and the CDR3 is given as listed by TCRdb.

Notes on the study in general: Between patients and controls, twenty-nine CD8+ CDR3 sequences were found in common.

The chain couples TRBV7-3 to TRBJ1-1; the D segment call TRBD1 is taken from the table without a DNA check. This sequence originates from a human donor in good health, serving as a control. The sequenced sample consisted of sorted CD4+, CD8+, or CD8+CD57+ T cells (not recorded which) from PBMCs. Here the CDR3 reads CASSVPLGGDDQY.